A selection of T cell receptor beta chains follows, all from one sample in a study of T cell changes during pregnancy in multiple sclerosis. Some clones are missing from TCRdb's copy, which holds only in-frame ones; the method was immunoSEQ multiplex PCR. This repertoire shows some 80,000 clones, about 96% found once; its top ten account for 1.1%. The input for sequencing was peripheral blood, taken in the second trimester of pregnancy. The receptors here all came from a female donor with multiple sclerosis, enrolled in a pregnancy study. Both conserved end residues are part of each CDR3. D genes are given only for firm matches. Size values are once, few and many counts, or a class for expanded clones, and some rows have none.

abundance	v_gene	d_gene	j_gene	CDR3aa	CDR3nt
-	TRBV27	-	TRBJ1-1	CASSGRAPNTEAFF	TGTGCCAGCAGTGGGCGGGCCCCGAACACTGAAGCTTTCTTT
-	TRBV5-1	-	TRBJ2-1	CASSSEAGSNEQFF	TGCGCCAGCAGCTCTGAGGCAGGGTCCAATGAGCAGTTCTTC
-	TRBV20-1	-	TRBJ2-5	CSVQIQETQYF	TGCAGTGTACAGATCCAAGAGACCCAGTACTTC
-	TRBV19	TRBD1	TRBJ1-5	CASTSRDRAFGSQHF	TGTGCCAGTACCTCCCGGGACAGGGCTTTCGGTTCCCAGCATTTT
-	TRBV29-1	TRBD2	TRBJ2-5	CSVKGLAGETQYF	TGCAGCGTGAAGGGACTAGCGGGAGAGACCCAGTACTTC
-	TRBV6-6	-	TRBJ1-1	CASSYGGGDTEAFF	TGTGCCAGCAGTTACGGGGGCGGTGACACTGAAGCTTTCTTT
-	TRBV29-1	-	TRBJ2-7	CSVEQRGDSYEQYF	TGCAGCGTTGAACAACGCGGTGACTCCTACGAGCAGTACTTC
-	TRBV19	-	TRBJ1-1	CASSIGAVMNTEAFF	TGTGCCAGTAGTATAGGGGCAGTCATGAACACTGAAGCTTTCTTT
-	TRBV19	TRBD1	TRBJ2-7	CASSTTGTVRTYEQYF	TGTGCCAGTTCGACTACCGGGACAGTGAGAACCTACGAGCAGTACTTC
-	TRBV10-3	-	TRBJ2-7	CAISGQGSTYEQYF	TGTGCCATCAGTGGTCAAGGGAGCACTTACGAGCAGTACTTC
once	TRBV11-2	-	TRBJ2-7	CASSPGQTYEQYF	TGTGCCAGCAGCCCCGGACAGACCTACGAGCAGTACTTC
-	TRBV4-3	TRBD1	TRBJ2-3	CASSFRGQGTDTQYF	TGCGCCAGCAGCTTCAGGGGGCAGGGGACAGATACGCAGTATTTT
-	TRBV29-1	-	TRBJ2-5	CSVDDPAATQYF	TGCAGCGTTGATGACCCCGCGGCGACCCAGTACTTC
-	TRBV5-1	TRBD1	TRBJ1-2	CASSLTSGTGGYGYTF	TGCGCCAGCAGCTTGACCTCCGGGACAGGGGGCTATGGCTACACCTTC
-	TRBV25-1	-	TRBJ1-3	CASSRGDFSGNTIYF	TGTGCCAGCAGTCGGGGGGACTTCTCTGGAAACACCATATATTTT
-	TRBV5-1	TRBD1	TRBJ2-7	CASSLKDRGNEQYF	TGCGCCAGCAGCTTAAAGGACAGGGGCAACGAGCAGTACTTC
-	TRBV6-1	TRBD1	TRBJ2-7	CASSADRGHTYEQYF	TGTGCCAGCAGTGCGGACAGGGGGCATACCTACGAGCAGTACTTC
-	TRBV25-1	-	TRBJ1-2	CASSVGKGVDGYTF	TGTGCCAGCAGTGTTGGAAAGGGGGTTGATGGCTACACCTTC
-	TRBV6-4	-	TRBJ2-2	CARKGLPNTGELFF	TGTGCCAGAAAGGGACTGCCCAACACCGGGGAGCTGTTTTTT
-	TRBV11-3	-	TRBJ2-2	CASSGGGVLTGELFF	TGTGCCAGCAGCGGAGGTGGGGTTTTGACCGGGGAGCTGTTTTTT
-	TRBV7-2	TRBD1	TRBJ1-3	CASRQTGAGNTIYF	TGTGCCAGCAGACAAACAGGGGCCGGAAACACCATATATTTT
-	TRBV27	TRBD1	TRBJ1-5	CASSGQGGYQPQHF	TGTGCCAGCAGTGGACAGGGGGGCTATCAGCCCCAGCATTTT
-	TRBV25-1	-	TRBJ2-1	CASSEPSYNEQFF	TGTGCCAGCAGTGAACCGAGCTACAATGAGCAGTTCTTC
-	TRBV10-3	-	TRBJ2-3	CAISEGGRHTDTQYF	TGTGCCATCAGTGAAGGTGGCAGGCACACAGATACGCAGTATTTT
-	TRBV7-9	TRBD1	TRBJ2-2	CASRDRGRTGELFF	TGTGCCAGCCGGGACAGGGGGCGCACCGGGGAGCTGTTTTTT
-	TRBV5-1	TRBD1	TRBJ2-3	CASSASGTGNTQYF	TGCGCCAGCAGCGCATCCGGGACAGGGAATACGCAGTATTTT
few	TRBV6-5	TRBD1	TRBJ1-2	CASSPGQGRYTF	TGTGCCAGCAGCCCTGGACAGGGCCGCTACACCTTC
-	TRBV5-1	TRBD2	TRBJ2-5	CASSLTAGGGETQYF	TGCGCCAGCAGTTTGACCGCGGGAGGGGGGGAGACCCAGTACTTC
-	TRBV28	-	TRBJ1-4	CAIGDNTNEKLFF	TGTGCCATCGGGGACAATACTAATGAAAAACTGTTTTTT
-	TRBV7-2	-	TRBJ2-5	CASSFGGAGETQYF	TGTGCCAGCAGCTTCGGGGGAGCTGGAGAGACCCAGTACTTC
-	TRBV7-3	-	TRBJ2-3	CASSSGLVTDTQYF	TGTGCCAGCAGCTCCGGCCTAGTCACAGATACGCAGTATTTT
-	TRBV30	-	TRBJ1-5	CAWPQPPRGWNQPQHF	TGTGCCTGGCCCCAACCACCCCGGGGGTGGAATCAGCCCCAGCATTTT
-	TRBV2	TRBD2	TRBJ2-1	CASSREEVGGNEQFF	TGTGCCAGCAGTCGAGAGGAGGTCGGGGGGAATGAGCAGTTCTTC
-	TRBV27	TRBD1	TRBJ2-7	CASSLGTGYEQYF	TGTGCCAGCAGTTTAGGGACAGGCTACGAGCAGTACTTC
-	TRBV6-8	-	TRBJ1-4	CASRALNEKLFF	TGTGCCAGCAGAGCGCTTAATGAAAAACTGTTTTTT
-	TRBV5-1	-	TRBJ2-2	CASNQDRNTGELFF	TGCGCCAGCAACCAAGACAGGAACACCGGGGAGCTGTTTTTT
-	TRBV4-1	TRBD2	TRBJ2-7	CASSQVAGRASYEQYF	TGCGCCAGCAGCCAAGTGGCCGGGAGGGCTTCCTACGAGCAGTACTTC
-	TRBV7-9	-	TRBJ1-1	CASSLGRSNTEAFF	TGTGCCAGCAGCTTAGGGCGGTCGAACACTGAAGCTTTCTTT
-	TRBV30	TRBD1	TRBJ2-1	CAWSNGFGTGAFGEQFF	TGTGCCTGGAGTAATGGCTTTGGGACAGGGGCCTTCGGGGAGCAGTTCTTC
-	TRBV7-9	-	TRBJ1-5	CASSPSGEGNQPQHF	TGTGCCAGCAGCCCGTCAGGGGAAGGCAATCAGCCCCAGCATTTT
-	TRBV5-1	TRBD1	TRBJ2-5	CASSLGAQGRETQYF	TGCGCCAGCAGCTTGGGGGCACAGGGGCGGGAGACCCAGTACTTC
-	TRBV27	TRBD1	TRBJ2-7	CASSPTGGWSSYEQYF	TGTGCCAGCAGTCCTACAGGGGGTTGGAGCTCCTACGAGCAGTACTTC
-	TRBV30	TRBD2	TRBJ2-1	CAWASGLSYNEQFF	TGTGCCTGGGCTAGCGGGCTTTCCTACAATGAGCAGTTCTTC
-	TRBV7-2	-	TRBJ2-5	CASSLGHKETQYF	TGTGCCAGCAGCTTAGGACACAAAGAGACCCAGTACTTC
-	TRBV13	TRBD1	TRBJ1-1	CASSLGDRMNTEAFF	TGTGCCAGCAGCTTAGGGGACAGGATGAACACTGAAGCTTTCTTT
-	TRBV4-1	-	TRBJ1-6	CASSKGGRTSYNSPLHF	TGCGCCAGCAGTAAGGGCGGGCGGACCTCTTATAATTCACCCCTCCACTTT
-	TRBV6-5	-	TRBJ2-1	CASSTPKAGGEQFF	TGTGCCAGCAGTACCCCCAAAGCCGGGGGTGAGCAGTTCTTC